This T cell receptor beta chain emerged from a study of cytomegalovirus exposure and HLA in healthy donors. Study-level points and caveats: Highly shared variants forming one cluster were likely a sequencing artifact.

The CDR3 spans 19 residues. Comments on this clone: The antigen remains unidentified.

The PCR ran on 60 Vbeta and 13 Jbeta primers. The data were produced by immunoSEQ multiplex PCR, yet TCRdb's version contains in-frame clones alone and is incomplete. The sample lists roughly 100,000 clones, around 81% occurring once. This sequence originates from a female donor in good health and CMV-seropositive. The sample taken for sequencing was PBMCs. The rearrangement links TRBV1 to TRBJ2-7; TRBD2 is taken as the D call from the table, unchecked against the DNA. TRBV1 is recorded as a pseudogene. DNA for the CDR3: TGCACCAGCAGCCAAGTCAAAACCCTGACTAGCGGGTTTTGGAGGGAGCAGTACTTC. Translation: CTSSQVKTLTSGFWREQYF.